These 22 T cell receptor beta chains share one sample of origin, sequenced in a study of cytomegalovirus exposure and HLA in healthy donors. The PCR contained 60 Vbeta and 13 Jbeta primers. TCRdb keeps only in-frame clones here, not all; method: immunoSEQ multiplex PCR. The sample records roughly 180,000 clones, about 80% being singletons. Material: PBMCs. Receptors originate from a woman aged 25 to 39 in good health and CMV-seronegative.

The CDR3 coding sequence is TGTGCCAGCAGTATAGACAGCGTTCGTACCTACGAGCAGTACTTC. Encoded protein: CASSIDSVRTYEQYF. V gene TRBV6-1 combines with J gene TRBJ2-7; a weak D match, TRBD1 (5 bases). CDR3 length equals 15 residues. Trimming took 5 bases from V and 2 from J, leaving 16 bases between them. CDR1 is MNHNS, CDR2 SASEGT, per germline.

The chain employs TRBV27 and TRBJ2-3; 10 bases align to TRBD2. V shed 5 bases and J 7 bases; nucleotides not matched to a gene: 9. Looked up from germline, CDR1 is MNHEY and CDR2 is SMNVEV (reference sequence). The CDR3 extends over 15 amino acids. The CDR3 DNA reads as TGTGCCAGCAGTGCATTAGCGGGGGGCAGAAATACGCAGTATTTT. Its translation is CASSALAGGRNTQYF.

The V call is TRBV10-1, the J call TRBJ2-1; 7 bases fit TRBD1. The CDR3 has 14 amino acids. V lost 6 bases and J lost 5; bases outside the gene matches: 7. Per germline, CDR1 WNHNN and CDR2 SYGVQD (reference sequence). CDR3 in amino acids: CASSRDRVNNEQFF. The CDR3 DNA reads as TGCGCCAGCAGCCGGGACAGAGTCAACAATGAGCAGTTCTTC.

The chain is built from TRBV30 and TRBJ1-1; tentative D call: TRBD1 (6 bases). The CDR3 consists of 14 residues. The V gene lost 0 bases and the J gene lost 2 bases, with 10 bases spanning the gap. CDR1 and CDR2 from the germline V gene are GTSNPN and SVGIG (reference sequence). The CDR3 sequence: CAWSVLGGNTEAFF. In nucleotides, the CDR3 is TGTGCCTGGAGTGTACTTGGGGGCAACACTGAAGCTTTCTTT. Based on the CDR3 plus reference TRBV30 and TRBJ1-1, the full variable domain is SQTIHQWPATLVQPVGSPLSLECTVEGTSNPNLYWYRQAAGRGLQLLFYSVGIGQISSEVPQNLSASRPQDRQFILSSKKLLLSDSGFYLCAWSVLGGNTEAFFGQGTRLTVV.

The chain employs TRBV9 and TRBJ2-7, with TRBD1 identical over 9 bases. V lost 0 bases and J lost 0; bases outside the gene matches: 4. This CDR3 has 16 residues. Germline assignment: CDR1 SGDLS and CDR2 YYNGEE. The CDR3 nucleotides read TGTGCCAGCAGCGTAGCGACAGGGGGTTTCTCCTACGAGCAGTACTTC. It is translated as CASSVATGGFSYEQYF.

The chain recombines TRBV27 with TRBJ1-6, with D possibly matching TRBD1 (5 bases). The CDR3 is 16 amino acids. V was pared by 0 bases and J by 6 bases, with 12 bases between. Germline CDR1 and CDR2: MNHEY and SMNVEV (reference sequence). For the CDR3, the DNA is TGTGCCAGCAGTTTATCGAGAGCAGGGCCTAATTCACCCCTCCACTTT. Residues: CASSLSRAGPNSPLHF.

V and J are TRBV4-3 and TRBJ2-3; 10 bases align to TRBD2. After removal of 0 bases from V and 6 bases from J, the junction contained 9 bases not matched to a gene. Germline V CDR1 and CDR2: LGHNA, YSLEER. The length of the CDR3 is 17 residues. For the CDR3, the DNA is TGCGCCAGCAGCCAAGATGGGATAGCGGGGGGCGGGGATACGCAGTATTTT. Protein: CASSQDGIAGGGDTQYF.

This clone was detected only a few times. The chain couples TRBV19 to TRBJ2-7, with a possible D match to TRBD1 (5 bases). Trimming cost V 2 bases and J 6 bases, with 17 bases left between them. The CDR3 is 15 residues long. The germline V gene encodes CDR1 LNHDA and CDR2 SQIVND (reference sequence). The CDR3, as DNA: TGTGCCAGTAGTATATGGGGCGCAGCAGCCACCGAGCAGTACTTC. Protein sequence: CASSIWGAAATEQYF. Supplemented by reference TRBV19 and TRBJ2-7, the full variable domain reads DGGITQSPKYLFRKEGQNVTLSCEQNLNHDAMYWYRQDPGQGLRLIYYSQIVNDFQKGDIAEGYSVSREKKESFPLTVTSAQKNPTAFYLCASSIWGAAATEQYFGPGTRLTVT.

V gene TRBV5-1 combines with J gene TRBJ2-3; D gene uncertain. This CDR3 has 14 residues. Germline values: CDR1 SGHRS, CDR2 YFSETQ. Between the trimmed V and J ends, which lost 7 bases and 2 bases, there was a span of 14 bases. In nucleotides, the CDR3 is TGCGCCAGCGACTCCGACCCCCACACAGATACGCAGTATTTT. Residues: CASDSDPHTDTQYF.

This chain connects TRBV2 to TRBJ2-7; 10 bases map to TRBD2. Unmatched junction bases numbered 18, after V lost 3 bases and J lost 7 bases. The V gene's germline CDR1 is SNHLY and CDR2 FYNNEI. This CDR3 comprises 18 residues. The CDR3 spells CASSDGLAGVRGLGEQYF. CDR3 coding DNA: TGTGCCAGCAGTGATGGGCTAGCGGGGGTCCGCGGGTTGGGAGAGCAGTACTTC.

The J gene is TRBJ2-5, the V gene TRBV13; tentatively, D is TRBD1 (6 bases). This CDR3 contains 14 residues. Trimming took off 2 bases at V and 2 bases at J, with 9 bases between the two ends. Germline V lookup: CDR1 PRHDT, CDR2 FYEKMQ (reference sequence). Written as DNA, the CDR3 is TGTGCCAGCAGCTTAAGAGGGGGACAAGAGACCCAGTACTTC. This codes for CASSLRGGQETQYF.

The chain employs TRBV25-1 and TRBJ1-6; 8 bases match TRBD1. This CDR3 region has 14 residues. The trim removed 6 bases at V and 5 bases at J, leaving 3 bases unmatched. Germline V gene sequence: CDR1 MGHDK, CDR2 SYGVNS. CDR3 residues: CASRSDRDNSPLHF. The DNA for the CDR3 is TGTGCCAGCAGATCGGACAGGGATAATTCACCCCTCCACTTT.

V usage is TRBV5-4 and J usage is TRBJ2-7, with a tentative D call TRBD1 (6 bases). The CDR3 is 13 residues long. Between the trimmed V and J ends, which lost 4 bases and 6 bases, there was a span of 14 bases. Germline V gene sequence: CDR1 SGHNT, CDR2 YYREEE (reference sequence). The DNA of the CDR3 is TGTGCCAGCAGCCCTAACCTAGGGGGCGAGCAGTACTTC. This sequence encodes CASSPNLGGEQYF.

The chain uses TRBV2 and TRBJ1-4, with 7 bases identical to TRBD1. The CDR3 spans 12 residues. The V gene's germline CDR1 is SNHLY and CDR2 FYNNEI. V lost 5 bases, J lost 11 bases, and 5 bases stayed unmatched. The CDR3 reads CASSYTGEKLFF. In DNA, the CDR3 is TGTGCCAGCAGTTATACAGGGGAGAAACTGTTTTTT.

The chain couples TRBV7-9 to TRBJ2-6; 8 bases align to TRBD1. The CDR3 loop spans 19 amino acids. Germline V lookup: CDR1 SEHNR, CDR2 FQNEAQ (reference sequence). Germline trimming cut 5 bases from V and 4 bases from J; bases unmatched to any gene: 16. DNA for the CDR3: TGTGCCAGCAGCCCCGCGGACAGGGCCTCGTTGCGGGGGGCCAACGTCCTGACTTTC. Protein sequence: CASSPADRASLRGANVLTF.

This clone was seen more than once but under ten times. V is TRBV18 and J is TRBJ1-4; 10 nucleotides agree with TRBD1. Per the germline V gene, CDR1 is KGHSH and CDR2 is LQKENI. V lost 6 bases and J lost 6; bases outside the gene matches: 7. This CDR3 region has 15 residues. This chain's CDR3 is CASSPSGTGDEKLFF. Here the CDR3 DNA reads TGTGCCAGCTCCCCCTCCGGGACAGGGGATGAAAAACTGTTTTTT.

The sample holds a few counts of this clone. This chain joins TRBV10-3 and TRBJ2-7, with D possibly being TRBD2 (7 bases). Germline CDR1 ENHRY, CDR2 SYGVKD. The CDR3 length is 12 residues. V was shortened by 10 bases and J by 5 bases, with 15 bases between the two germline ends. The CDR3 bases are TGTGCCACGCGACGAGGGGGGGACGAGCAGTACTTC. Its translation: CATRRGGDEQYF.

The rearrangement uses TRBV2 and TRBJ1-1; D unclear. The CDR3 sequence is 13 residues long. Trimming left V 8 bases short and J 1 base short, with 11 bases between. Germline V gene lookup returns CDR1 SNHLY and CDR2 FYNNEI. The CDR3 DNA follows: TGTGCCAGCGGAGGACGAAGGAACACTGAAGCTTTCTTT. Protein: CASGGRRNTEAFF. The entire variable domain, with the rest obtained from reference TRBV2 and TRBJ1-1, is as follows: EPEVTQTPSHQVTQMGQEVILRCVPISNHLYFYWYRQILGQKVEFLVSFYNNEISEKSEIFDDQFSVERPDGSNFTLKIRSTKLEDSAMYFCASGGRRNTEAFFGQGTRLTVV.

The V call is TRBV18, the J call TRBJ1-6; D is unresolved. The CDR3 runs to 15 residues. Per the germline V gene, CDR1 is KGHSH and CDR2 is LQKENI. V gave up 2 bases and J gave up 6 bases, with 11 bases separating them. CDR3 coding DNA: TGTGCCAGCTCACCATTAGATCAGGTTAATTCACCCCTCCACTTT. This gives the protein CASSPLDQVNSPLHF.

The rearrangement uses TRBV6-6 and TRBJ2-1, with D possibly being TRBD1 (5 bases). V dropped 0 bases and J dropped 0 bases, with 9 bases sitting between them. The length of the CDR3 is 16 residues. The V gene's germline CDR1 is MNHNY and CDR2 SVGAGI (reference sequence). Here the CDR3 DNA reads TGTGCCAGCAGTTACTCGACAGCCAGCTCCTACAATGAGCAGTTCTTC. It encodes CASSYSTASSYNEQFF.

The rearrangement links TRBV29-1 to TRBJ1-2; maybe TRBD1 (6 bases). The V end was cut by 4 bases, the J end by 9 bases, with 18 bases between. Looked up from germline, CDR1 is SQVTM and CDR2 is ANQGSEA. CDR3 length: 13 residues. The CDR3 DNA is TGCAGCGTTGTACCGACAGGCCTCTCGCGCTACACCTTC. Amino acid sequence: CSVVPTGLSRYTF.

Worth noting for this clone: At one of its ends the junction is not consistent with the germline gene, which may arise from a read error. This rearrangement joins TRBV7-9 to TRBJ2-7; D not certain. In germline, CDR1 is SEHNR, CDR2 FQNEAQ (reference sequence). The CDR3 is 11 residues long. The CDR3 protein is CASSLRGTLSF. DNA for the CDR3: TGTGCCAGCAGCCTTCGAGGCACCTTAAGTTTC.